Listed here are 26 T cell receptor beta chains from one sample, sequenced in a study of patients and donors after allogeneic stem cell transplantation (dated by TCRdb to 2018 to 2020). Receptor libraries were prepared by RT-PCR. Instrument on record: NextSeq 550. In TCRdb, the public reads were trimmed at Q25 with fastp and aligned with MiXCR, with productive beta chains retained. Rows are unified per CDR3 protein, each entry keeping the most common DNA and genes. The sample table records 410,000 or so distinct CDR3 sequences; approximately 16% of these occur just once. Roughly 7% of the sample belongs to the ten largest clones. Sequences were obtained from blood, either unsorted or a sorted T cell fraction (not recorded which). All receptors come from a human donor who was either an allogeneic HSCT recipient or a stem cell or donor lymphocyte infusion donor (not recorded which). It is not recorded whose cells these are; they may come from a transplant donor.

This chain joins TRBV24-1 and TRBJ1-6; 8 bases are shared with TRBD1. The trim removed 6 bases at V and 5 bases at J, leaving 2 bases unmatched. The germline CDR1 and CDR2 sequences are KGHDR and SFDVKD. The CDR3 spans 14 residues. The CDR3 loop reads CATSKTGDNSPLHF. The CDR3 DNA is TGTGCCACCAGTAAGACAGGGGATAATTCACCCCTCCACTTT.

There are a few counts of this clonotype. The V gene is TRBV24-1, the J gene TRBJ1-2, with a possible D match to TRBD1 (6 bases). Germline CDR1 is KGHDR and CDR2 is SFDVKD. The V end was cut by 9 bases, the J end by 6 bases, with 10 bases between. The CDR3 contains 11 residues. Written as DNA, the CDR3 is TGTGCCACCCGGGGGCCTGATGGCTACACCTTC. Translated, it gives CATRGPDGYTF.

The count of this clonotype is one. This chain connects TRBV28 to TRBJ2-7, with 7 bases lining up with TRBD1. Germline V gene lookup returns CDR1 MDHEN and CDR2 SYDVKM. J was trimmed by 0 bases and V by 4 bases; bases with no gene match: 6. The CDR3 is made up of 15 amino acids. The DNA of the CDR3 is TGTGCCAGCAGTTCCGGGACAGCTAGCTCCTACGAGCAGTACTTC. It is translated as CASSSGTASSYEQYF.

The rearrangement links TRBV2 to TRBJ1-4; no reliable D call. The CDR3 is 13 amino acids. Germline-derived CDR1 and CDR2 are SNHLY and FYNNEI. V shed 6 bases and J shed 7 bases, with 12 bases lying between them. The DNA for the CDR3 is TGTGCCAGCAGGGGGAGCCTGTCTGAAAAACTGTTTTTT. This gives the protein CASRGSLSEKLFF.

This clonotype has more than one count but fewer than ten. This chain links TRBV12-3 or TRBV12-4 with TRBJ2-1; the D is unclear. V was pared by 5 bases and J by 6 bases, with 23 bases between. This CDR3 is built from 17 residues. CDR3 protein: CASSDSRTAPPGNEQFF. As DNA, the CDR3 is TGTGCCAGCAGTGATTCGAGGACGGCCCCCCCGGGCAATGAGCAGTTCTTC.

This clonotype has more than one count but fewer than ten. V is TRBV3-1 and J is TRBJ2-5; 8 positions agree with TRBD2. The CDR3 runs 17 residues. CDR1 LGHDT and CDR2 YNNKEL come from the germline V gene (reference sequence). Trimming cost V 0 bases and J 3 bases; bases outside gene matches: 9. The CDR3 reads CASSQEPLLAGKETQYF. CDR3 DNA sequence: TGTGCCAGCAGCCAAGAACCCCTATTAGCGGGGAAAGAGACCCAGTACTTC.

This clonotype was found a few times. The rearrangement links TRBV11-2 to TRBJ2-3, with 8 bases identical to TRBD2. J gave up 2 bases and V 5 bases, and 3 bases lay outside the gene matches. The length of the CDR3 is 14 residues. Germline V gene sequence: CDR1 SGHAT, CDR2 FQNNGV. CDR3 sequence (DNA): TGTGCCAGCAGCGCGGGGGGTTCCACAGATACGCAGTATTTT. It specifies CASSAGGSTDTQYF. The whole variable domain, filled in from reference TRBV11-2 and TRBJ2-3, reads EAGVAQSPRYKIIEKRQSVAFWCNPISGHATLYWYQQILGQGPKLLIQFQNNGVVDDSQLPKDRFSAERLKGVDSTLKIQPAKLEDSAVYLCASSAGGSTDTQYFGPGTRLTVL.

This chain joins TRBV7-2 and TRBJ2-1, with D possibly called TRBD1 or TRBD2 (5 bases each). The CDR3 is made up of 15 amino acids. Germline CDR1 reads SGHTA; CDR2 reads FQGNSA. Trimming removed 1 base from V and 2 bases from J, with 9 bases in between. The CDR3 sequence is CASSLVPGPYNEQFF. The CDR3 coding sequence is TGTGCCAGCAGCTTAGTCCCGGGACCCTACAATGAGCAGTTCTTC.

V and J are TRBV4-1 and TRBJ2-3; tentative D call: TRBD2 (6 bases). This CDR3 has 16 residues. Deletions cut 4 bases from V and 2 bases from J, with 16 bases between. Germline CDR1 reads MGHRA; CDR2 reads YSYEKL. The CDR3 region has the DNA TGCGCCAGCAGCCTCCTATACCGGGACTCCACAGATACGCAGTATTTT. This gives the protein CASSLLYRDSTDTQYF.

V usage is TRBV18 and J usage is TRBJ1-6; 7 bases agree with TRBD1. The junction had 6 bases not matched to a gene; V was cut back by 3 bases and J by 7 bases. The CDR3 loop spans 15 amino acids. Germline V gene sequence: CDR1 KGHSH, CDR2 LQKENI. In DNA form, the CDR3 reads TGTGCCAGCTCACCTTTAGGGGACAGCAATTCACCCCTCCACTTT. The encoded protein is CASSPLGDSNSPLHF.

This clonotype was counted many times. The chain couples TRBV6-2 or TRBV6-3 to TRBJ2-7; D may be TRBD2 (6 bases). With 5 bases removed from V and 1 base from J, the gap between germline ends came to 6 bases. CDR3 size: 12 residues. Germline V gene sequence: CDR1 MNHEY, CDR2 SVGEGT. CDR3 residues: CASSRGSYEQYF. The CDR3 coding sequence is TGTGCCAGCAGTCGGGGGTCCTACGAGCAGTACTTC.

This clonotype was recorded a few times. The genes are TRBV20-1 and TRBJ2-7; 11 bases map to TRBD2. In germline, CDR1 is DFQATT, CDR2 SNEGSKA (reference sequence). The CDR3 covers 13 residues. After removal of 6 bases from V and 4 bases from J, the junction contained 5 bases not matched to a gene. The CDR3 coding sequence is TGCAGTGCGAGGACTAGCGGGCGATACGAGCAGTACTTC. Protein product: CSARTSGRYEQYF.

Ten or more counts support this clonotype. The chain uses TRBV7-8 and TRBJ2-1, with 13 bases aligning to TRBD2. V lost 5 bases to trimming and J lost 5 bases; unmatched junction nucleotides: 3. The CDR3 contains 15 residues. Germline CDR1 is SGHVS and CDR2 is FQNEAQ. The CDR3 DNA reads TGTGCCAGCAGCGTAGGACTAGCGGGAGACAATGAGCAGTTCTTC. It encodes CASSVGLAGDNEQFF. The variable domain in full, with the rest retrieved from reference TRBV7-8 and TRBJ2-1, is GAGVSQSPRYKVAKRGQDVALRCDPISGHVSLFWYQQALGQGPEFLTYFQNEAQLDKSGLPSDRFFAERPEGSVSTLKIQRTQQEDSAVYLCASSVGLAGDNEQFFGPGTRLTVL.

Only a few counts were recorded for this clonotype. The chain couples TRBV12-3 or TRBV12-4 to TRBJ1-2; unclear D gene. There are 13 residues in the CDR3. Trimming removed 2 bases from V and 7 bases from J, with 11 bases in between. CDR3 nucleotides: TGTGCCAGCAGTTTAATGATTCGGGGTGGCTACACCTTC. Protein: CASSLMIRGGYTF.

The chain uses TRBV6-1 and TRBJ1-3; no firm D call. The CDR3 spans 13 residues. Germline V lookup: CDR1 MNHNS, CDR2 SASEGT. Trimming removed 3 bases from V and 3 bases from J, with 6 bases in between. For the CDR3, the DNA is TGTGCCAGCAGTGATCAAGATGGAAACACCATATATTTT. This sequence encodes CASSDQDGNTIYF.

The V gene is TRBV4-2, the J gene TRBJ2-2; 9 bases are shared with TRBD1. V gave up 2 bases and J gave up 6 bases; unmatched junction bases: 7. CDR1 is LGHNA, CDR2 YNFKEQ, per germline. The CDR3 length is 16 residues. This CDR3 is CASSQNPGQGSGELFF. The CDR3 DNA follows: TGTGCCAGCAGCCAAAACCCGGGACAGGGCTCCGGGGAGCTGTTTTTT.

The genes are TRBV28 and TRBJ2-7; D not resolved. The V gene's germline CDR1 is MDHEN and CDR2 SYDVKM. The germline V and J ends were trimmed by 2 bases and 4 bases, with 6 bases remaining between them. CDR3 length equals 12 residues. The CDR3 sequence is CASSLLFYEQYF. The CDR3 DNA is TGTGCCAGCAGTTTACTGTTTTACGAGCAGTACTTC.

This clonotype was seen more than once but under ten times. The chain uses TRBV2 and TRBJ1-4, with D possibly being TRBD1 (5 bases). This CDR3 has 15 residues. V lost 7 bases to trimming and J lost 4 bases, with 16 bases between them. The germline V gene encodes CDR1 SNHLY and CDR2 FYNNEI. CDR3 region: CASTEEQALNEKLFF. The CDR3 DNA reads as TGTGCCAGCACCGAGGAACAGGCCCTTAATGAAAAACTGTTTTTT.

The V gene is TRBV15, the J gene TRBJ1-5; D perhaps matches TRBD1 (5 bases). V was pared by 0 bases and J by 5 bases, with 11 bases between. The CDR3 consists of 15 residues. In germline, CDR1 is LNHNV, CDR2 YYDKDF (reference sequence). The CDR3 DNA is TGTGCCACCAGCAGAGATTGGGGGACCGATCAGCCCCAGCATTTT. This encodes CATSRDWGTDQPQHF. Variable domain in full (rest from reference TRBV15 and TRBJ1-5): DAMVIQNPRYQVTQFGKPVTLSCSQTLNHNVMYWYQQKSSQAPKLLFHYYDKDFNNEADTPDNFQSRRPNTSFCFLDIRSPGLGDTAMYLCATSRDWGTDQPQHFGDGTRLSIL.

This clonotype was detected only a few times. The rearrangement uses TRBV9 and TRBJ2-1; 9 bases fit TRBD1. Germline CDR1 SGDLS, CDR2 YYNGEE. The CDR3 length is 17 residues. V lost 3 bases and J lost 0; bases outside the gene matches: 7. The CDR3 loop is CASSAGTGPSSYNEQFF. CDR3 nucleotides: TGTGCCAGCAGCGCCGGGACAGGGCCGAGCTCCTACAATGAGCAGTTCTTC.

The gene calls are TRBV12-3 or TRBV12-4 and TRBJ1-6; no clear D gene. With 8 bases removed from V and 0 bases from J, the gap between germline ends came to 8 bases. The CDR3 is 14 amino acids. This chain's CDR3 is CASRKSSYNSPLHF. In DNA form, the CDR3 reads TGTGCCAGCCGCAAGAGCTCCTATAATTCACCCCTCCACTTT.

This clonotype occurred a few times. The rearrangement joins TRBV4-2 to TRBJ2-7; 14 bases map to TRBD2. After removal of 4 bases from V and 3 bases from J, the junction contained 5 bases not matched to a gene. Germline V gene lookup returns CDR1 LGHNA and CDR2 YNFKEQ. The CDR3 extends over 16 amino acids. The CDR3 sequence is CASSRDGTSGSYEQYF. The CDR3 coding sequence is TGTGCCAGCAGCCGAGATGGGACTAGCGGGAGCTACGAGCAGTACTTC.

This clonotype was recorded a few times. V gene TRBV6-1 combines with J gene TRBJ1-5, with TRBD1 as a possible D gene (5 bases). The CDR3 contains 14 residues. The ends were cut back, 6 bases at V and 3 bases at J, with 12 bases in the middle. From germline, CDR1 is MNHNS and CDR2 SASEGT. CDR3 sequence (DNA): TGTGCCAGCAGCCGCCGGGACTTCAATCAGCCCCAGCATTTT. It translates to CASSRRDFNQPQHF.

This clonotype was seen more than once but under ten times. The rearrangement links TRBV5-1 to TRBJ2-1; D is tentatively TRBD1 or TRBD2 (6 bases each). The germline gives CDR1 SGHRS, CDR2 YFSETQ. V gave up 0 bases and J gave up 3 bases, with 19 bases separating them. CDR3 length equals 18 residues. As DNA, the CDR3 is TGCGCCAGCAGCTTGGGGGGGCGGCGGGAAAAGAACTACAATGAGCAGTTCTTC. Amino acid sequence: CASSLGGRREKNYNEQFF.

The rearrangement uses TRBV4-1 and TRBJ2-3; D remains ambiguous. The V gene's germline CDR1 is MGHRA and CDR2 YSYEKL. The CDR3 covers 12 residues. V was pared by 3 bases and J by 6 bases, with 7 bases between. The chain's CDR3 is CASSHFGDTQYF. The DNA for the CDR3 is TGCGCCAGCAGCCACTTTGGGGATACGCAGTATTTT.

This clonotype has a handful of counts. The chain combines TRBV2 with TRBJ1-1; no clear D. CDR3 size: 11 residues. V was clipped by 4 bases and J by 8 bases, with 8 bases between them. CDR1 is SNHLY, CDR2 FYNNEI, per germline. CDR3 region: CASSVGLEAFF. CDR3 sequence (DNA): TGTGCCAGCAGTGTTGGCCTCGAAGCTTTCTTT.